This entry features one TCR beta chain sequence. TCR beta CDR3 region amplification was performed from RNA transcripts. The primer set for the first-round RT-PCR of the TCR CDR3 was HTBI. MiXCR was run by TCRdb on the multiplex PCR reads, yielding one entry per CDR3 protein. The sample comprises around 620,000 distinct CDR3 sequences, under 20% of which are singletons, and less than 4.5% rests with the top ten. This specimen belongs to a study of T cells in Graves' hyperthyroidism and ophthalmopathy. Unmatched junction bases numbered 15, after V lost 10 bases and J lost 4 bases. This CDR3 is 15 amino acids long. Germline CDR1 reads ENHRY; CDR2 reads SYGVKD.

Sequencing was performed on blood. The source of this sequence is a woman aged 25 to 39 with Graves' hyperthyroidism. V usage is TRBV10-3 and J usage is TRBJ2-5, with 7 bases identical to TRBD2. CDR3 residues: CASKMGGGLGETQYF. As DNA, the CDR3 is TGTGCCAGCAAAATGGGGGGGGGTCTGGGAGAGACCCAGTACTTC.